Listed below are T cell receptor beta chains from one sample, sequenced in a study of identical twins. TCRdb re-called the 5' RACE reads with MiXCR, one entry per CDR3 protein. Altogether just under 550,000 distinct CDR3 sequences are present, 12% to 15% being singletons, with the ten largest covering roughly 0.44%. This same sample was also taken into another study, of yellow fever vaccine responses in identical twins.

The sequencing input was CD4+ T cells sorted from blood. The receptors were gathered from a woman younger than 35 in good health. Each CDR3 is given with its conserved first and last residue. Each record gives: J gene, D gene, clone size, V gene, CDR3 protein, CDR3 DNA. D genes are given only for firm matches. Size is stated for part of the rows, as once, few or many counts, or as a class when the clone is expanded.

>TRBJ2-3|TRBD2|few|TRBV25-1
CASRGGGLAGGFTDTQYF
TGTGCCAGCAGAGGCGGGGGACTAGCGGGAGGGTTCACAGATACGCAGTATTTT
>TRBJ2-1|NA|few|TRBV5-1
CASSLGGVHEQFF
TGCGCCAGCAGCTTGGGAGGGGTCCATGAGCAGTTCTTC
>TRBJ2-1|NA|few|TRBV12-3/TRBV12-4
CASSGAPRASYNEQFF
TGTGCCAGCAGTGGGGCCCCCCGCGCGAGCTACAATGAGCAGTTCTTC
>TRBJ2-3|TRBD1|few|TRBV20-1
CSALPTDRGGTDTQYF
TGCAGTGCTCTCCCTACCGACAGGGGAGGCACAGATACGCAGTATTTT
>TRBJ2-2|TRBD2|NA|TRBV12-3/TRBV12-4
CASRPGGRPNTGELFF
TGTGCCAGCAGACCCGGCGGGAGGCCGAACACCGGGGAGCTGTTTTTT
>TRBJ2-7|TRBD1|few|TRBV20-1
CSATLTGFHEQYF
TGCAGTGCTACTTTGACAGGGTTCCACGAGCAGTACTTC
>TRBJ2-1|TRBD1|once|TRBV2
CASSPLILGTGYYHEQFF
TGTGCCAGCAGTCCACTAATTCTCGGGACAGGGTACTACCATGAGCAGTTCTTC
>TRBJ1-5|NA|few|TRBV3-1
CASSQAPSVNQPQHF
TGTGCCAGCAGCCAAGCCCCCAGTGTAAATCAGCCCCAGCATTTT
>TRBJ2-3|NA|NA|TRBV7-7
CASSLVSGSTDTQYF
TGTGCCAGCAGCTTAGTCAGCGGGAGCACAGATACGCAGTATTTT
>TRBJ2-3|NA|NA|TRBV2
CASSLGRRSTDTQYF
TGTGCCAGCTCCCTGGGGAGGAGGAGCACAGATACGCAGTATTTT
>TRBJ2-2|TRBD2|many|TRBV11-2
CASSLVRAGENTGELFF
TGTGCCAGCAGCTTAGTTCGAGCGGGAGAGAACACCGGGGAGCTGTTTTTT
>TRBJ2-1|TRBD2|few|TRBV6-5
CASSYVRAGEGFYNEQFF
TGTGCCAGCAGTTATGTCAGGGCGGGGGAGGGCTTTTACAATGAGCAGTTCTTC
>TRBJ2-5|NA|few|TRBV2
CASSPYGTREETQYF
TGTGCCAGCAGTCCATACGGGACAAGAGAAGAGACCCAGTACTTC
>TRBJ2-1|NA|NA|TRBV4-1
CASSQDRQSSYNEQFF
TGCGCCAGCAGCCAAGATCGGCAAAGCTCCTACAATGAGCAGTTCTTC
>TRBJ2-7|NA|few|TRBV5-1
CASRHPEGSPVYEQYF
TGCGCCAGCAGACACCCCGAGGGTTCCCCTGTCTACGAGCAGTACTTC
>TRBJ2-3|TRBD2|few|TRBV24-1
CATSGSGGPDTQYF
TGTGCCACCAGTGGTAGCGGGGGGCCAGATACGCAGTATTTT
>TRBJ1-5|NA|few|TRBV9
CASSARGDSNQPQHF
TGTGCCAGCAGCGCAAGAGGAGATAGCAATCAGCCCCAGCATTTT
>TRBJ2-6|TRBD1|NA|TRBV6-5
CASSYGRDRAGANVLTF
TGTGCCAGCAGTTACGGCCGCGACAGGGCTGGGGCCAACGTCCTGACTTTC
>TRBJ2-5|NA|NA|TRBV20-1
CSARSQGVETQYF
TGCAGTGCTAGATCGCAGGGCGTCGAGACCCAGTACTTC
>TRBJ1-5|TRBD1|many|TRBV12-3/TRBV12-4
CASSDRADYNQPQHF
TGTGCCAGCAGTGACAGGGCTGACTACAATCAGCCCCAGCATTTT
>TRBJ2-1|NA|NA|TRBV5-1
CASSFPPSNEQFF
TGCGCCAGCAGCTTCCCCCCGTCGAATGAGCAGTTCTTC
>TRBJ2-7|NA|NA|TRBV7-9
CASTSPGSYEQYF
TGTGCCAGCACCTCACCAGGGTCCTACGAGCAGTACTTC
>TRBJ2-7|NA|NA|TRBV10-3
CAISRDISYEQYF
TGTGCCATCAGTAGGGACATATCCTACGAGCAGTACTTC
>TRBJ1-6|NA|NA|TRBV7-9
CASRLTENNSPLHF
TGTGCCAGCAGGTTGACAGAGAATAATTCACCCCTCCACTTT
>TRBJ2-3|NA|NA|TRBV27
CASSLQRSGLTDTQYF
TGTGCCAGCAGTTTACAGCGGTCCGGACTCACAGATACGCAGTATTTT
>TRBJ2-7|NA|NA|TRBV27
CASSLTSGSTYEQYF
TGTGCCAGCAGTTTAACGTCGGGGTCTACCTACGAGCAGTACTTC
>TRBJ2-3|NA|NA|TRBV10-3
CAARTPGEDTQYF
TGTGCCGCCCGGACTCCCGGGGAAGATACGCAGTATTTT
>TRBJ1-2|NA|NA|TRBV18
CASSPVGGANYGYTF
TGTGCCAGCTCACCAGTCGGGGGCGCCAACTATGGCTACACCTTC
>TRBJ2-1|TRBD2|NA|TRBV6-1
CASSENGGAYNEQFF
TGTGCCAGCAGTGAAAACGGGGGGGCTTACAATGAGCAGTTCTTC
>TRBJ2-5|NA|NA|TRBV5-6
CASSSTRGQETQYF
TGTGCCAGCAGCTCCACGAGGGGCCAAGAGACCCAGTACTTC
>TRBJ2-1|NA|NA|TRBV10-3
CAISGDQLTREQFF
TGTGCCATCAGTGGAGATCAACTGACGAGAGAGCAGTTCTTC
>TRBJ2-7|NA|NA|TRBV4-1
CASSLRDPRDGNYEQYF
TGCGCCAGCAGCCTTCGAGATCCCCGGGACGGCAACTACGAGCAGTACTTC
>TRBJ1-5|NA|many|TRBV2
CASSLGGVQPQHF
TGTGCCAGCTCCCTCGGGGGGGTCCAGCCCCAGCATTTT
>TRBJ2-3|TRBD2|few|TRBV2
CASSVAGGTDTQYF
TGTGCCAGCAGTGTTGCGGGAGGCACAGATACGCAGTATTTT
>TRBJ2-3|NA|NA|TRBV5-1
CASSLKSGQWGTDTQYF
TGCGCCAGCAGCTTGAAATCAGGGCAATGGGGCACAGATACGCAGTATTTT
>TRBJ1-1|NA|NA|TRBV10-2
CASRNQVWGTEAFF
TGCGCCAGCAGGAACCAGGTCTGGGGCACTGAAGCTTTCTTT
>TRBJ2-2|TRBD2|many|TRBV4-2
CASSAPGTSGNTGELFF
TGTGCCAGCAGCGCACCCGGGACTAGCGGAAATACCGGGGAGCTGTTTTTT
>TRBJ2-3|NA|NA|TRBV27
CASSLVRSTDTQYF
TGTGCCAGCAGTTTGGTCAGGAGCACAGATACGCAGTATTTT
>TRBJ2-3|TRBD2|few|TRBV20-1
CSASLAGGSPAQYF
TGCAGTGCTAGTCTAGCGGGAGGTTCGCCGGCGCAGTATTTT
>TRBJ2-3|TRBD2|few|TRBV7-9
CASSSSGGGAWDTQYF
TGTGCCAGCAGCTCCTCTGGCGGGGGGGCATGGGATACGCAGTATTTT
>TRBJ2-7|NA|NA|TRBV7-9
CASSSRDSRSYEQYF
TGTGCCAGCAGTTCCCGGGACTCTCGCTCCTACGAGCAGTACTTC
>TRBJ2-7|NA|NA|TRBV24-1
CATSDFRREQYF
TGTGCCACCAGTGATTTTCGGCGCGAGCAGTACTTC
>TRBJ2-1|NA|NA|TRBV5-1
CASSLGATLYNEQFF
TGCGCCAGCAGCTTGGGGGCCACCCTTTACAATGAGCAGTTCTTC
>TRBJ2-1|TRBD2|NA|TRBV29-1
CSARTGTSGRALRSDEQFF
TGCAGCGCCAGAACCGGGACTAGCGGGAGGGCCCTCAGGTCGGATGAGCAGTTCTTC
>TRBJ2-3|TRBD2|NA|TRBV5-5
CASSLQSSGGFFDTQYF
TGTGCCAGCAGCCTCCAGAGTAGCGGGGGGTTTTTCGATACGCAGTATTTT
>TRBJ2-1|NA|few|TRBV24-1
CATSVVGNEQFF
TGTGCCACCAGTGTGGTAGGGAATGAGCAGTTCTTC
>TRBJ2-1|NA|many|TRBV10-3
CAISESTGFQQFF
TGTGCCATCAGTGAGTCGACGGGTTTTCAGCAGTTCTTC
>TRBJ2-1|NA|few|TRBV6-4
CASAPGTYSYNEQFF
TGTGCCAGCGCCCCCGGGACTTACTCCTACAATGAGCAGTTCTTC
>TRBJ2-3|NA|few|TRBV18
CASSDRTTDTQYF
TGTGCCAGCTCAGACCGGACCACAGATACGCAGTATTTT